The entry below gives a single TCR beta chain sequence along with its context. Each Susac syndrome patient had definite or probable disease by recently defined criteria. The data were obtained in a study of CD8 T cells in Susac syndrome. With random hexamers, about 0.5 to 1 ug RNA was reverse transcribed. TCRdb used MiXCR to reprocess the immunoSEQ multiplex PCR reads, holding one entry per CDR3 protein. The sample includes 160,000 or so distinct CDR3 sequences, approximately 95% seen only once; the top ten take 0.15% to 0.2%. This CDR3 has 17 amino acids. CDR1 is DFQATT and CDR2 is SNEGSKA in the germline V gene (reference sequence). V lost 5 bases, J lost 2 bases, and 15 bases stayed unmatched.

The TCR was taken from a human donor with Susac syndrome. The chain couples TRBV20-1 to TRBJ2-3, with 8 bases aligning to TRBD2. The material sequenced was CD4+ T cells from PBMCs. CDR3 coding DNA: TGCAGTGCTGTGGGACCTGCAGCGGGGGCCTCCACAGATACGCAGTATTTT. Translated: CSAVGPAAGASTDTQYF.